This TCR beta chain is drawn from a study of T-cell memory formation after mild COVID-19 (dated by TCRdb to about 2021). As for the study more broadly: TCR sequence clusters from the two donors were largely donor specific. T-cell clones expanding and contracting after mild COVID-19 in two donors were tracked by longitudinal TCRalpha and TCRbeta repertoire sequencing. The cohort comprised two young, previously healthy adult volunteers, one female and one male. The study at large found these results: Clones contracting from day 15 to 85 had balanced CD4/CD8 phenotypes, while a second wave expanding from day 15 to 37 was biased towards CD4+. Only a couple of mild cases were covered in the study, and larger cohorts including severe cases with pre-infection samples were considered necessary. Some responding clones were detected in pre-infection memory, which suggested that pre-existing cross-reactive memory T cells had joined the SARS-CoV-2 response. Contracting CD4+ clones were located mainly in the CM and EM memory subsets, whereas CD8+ clones were found to be enriched in EMRA. Whether the second-wave clones peaking on day 37 were SARS-CoV-2 specific was not confirmed.

Ficoll-Paque density gradient centrifugation was used to isolate PBMCs. The listed sequencing device is Illumina NovaSeq 6000. Using 5'RACE with constant-segment primers, TCRalpha and TCRbeta cDNA libraries were constructed, with sample barcodes and unique molecular identifiers added in the process. RNA was extracted from every sample with Trizol reagent. Amplification of the libraries took two PCR steps, and the second step added a second sample barcode plus Illumina TruSeq adapters. The libraries were sequenced on an Illumina NovaSeq using 2 x 150 bp paired-end reads. The source study handled its data this way. With migec v1.2.7, reads were demultiplexed and then collapsed into UMI-guided consensus sequences. With mixcr v2.1.11, UMI consensuses were aligned to TRA and TRB V and J templates and assembled into clonotypes. Clonotypes were classified as expanded or contracted when called significant by both edgeR and NoisET, with noise models trained on biological replicates. For edgeR calls, the thresholds were a false discovery rate-adjusted p below 0.01 and a log2 fold-change of 1. As an exploratory analysis of dynamics, max-normalized trajectories of the 1000 most abundant clonotypes were examined with PCA combined with hierarchical clustering. The CD4 or CD8 phenotype of responding clones was assigned using the separately sequenced CD4+ and CD8+ repertoires. TCRdb reprocessed the public reads (quality trimming at Q25 with fastp, clone calling with MiXCR) and kept in-frame beta chains. Identical CDR3 protein sequences are pooled into one entry, listed with their most common genes and DNA. The V and J calls were determined by TCRdb, not by the authors. The sample table shows about 290,000 distinct CDR3 sequences, and about a sixth are seen once. The top ten clones comprise roughly 20% of the sample.

The CDR3 numbers 12 residues from cysteine through phenylalanine. The sequence is cut down to CDR3 DNA, 36 bases in frame from base 1. Deletion took 4 bases off V and 6 bases off J, with a span of 8 bases between the germline ends. The germline V gene sets CDR1 to MNHEY and CDR2 to SVGAGI. This clonotype has a handful of counts. Its antigen is currently not known. No much larger clonotype is one base removed from it; base qualities were not supplied. The V and J segments used are TRBV6-5 and TRBJ2-3; the D gene identity is not certain. Input material: PBMCs or a T cell subset sorted from them (not recorded which). This TCR was sampled from a man between 18 and 29 years old who had mild COVID-19 (a few samples of this study predate the infection). The sample titles of this study are shuffled in the database, so cell type and time point are left out; the donor was told from shared clones. The CDR3 has the sequence CASSSGSDTQYF. The sequenced DNA: TGTGCCAGCAGTTCAGGTTCGGATACGCAGTATTTT.